This TCR beta chain was observed in a study of T cell clones after liver transplantation. Study information: TCRbeta sequencing after a pre-transplant mixed lymphocyte reaction identified graft-donor-reactive clones, later tracked in post-transplant blood.

Germline values: CDR1 LNHDA, CDR2 SQIVND (reference sequence). The CDR3 has 14 residues. The V and J ends lost 1 base and 10 bases, in that order; junction bases with no gene match: 4. Here immunoSEQ multiplex PCR was the method, and the copy in TCRdb shows in-frame clones only, minus some. The table lists nearly 55,000 clones, roughly 84% of them singletons, with about 8.5% in the top ten. The V gene is TRBV19, the J gene TRBJ2-1; 10 bases are a match to TRBD2. The specimen was CD4+ T cells from blood, collected before liver transplant. The TCR comes from a human donor who received a liver transplant. CDR3 amino acids: CASSIVVLAGEQFF. CDR3 nucleotides: TGTGCCAGTAGTATAGTAGTACTAGCGGGGGAGCAGTTCTTC.